Each of the 20 T cell receptor beta chains below was sequenced from the same sample in a study of beta chain features in type 1 diabetes. Overall study results and limits: Among all four CD4+ subsets, Type 1 diabetes patients had TCRB CDR3s that were moderately but significantly shorter.

These receptors have no identified antigens. Reverse transcription of all isolated RNA meant that expressed TCRB transcripts were sequenced. Clones were read by immunoSEQ multiplex PCR, and TCRdb kept only the in-frame ones, dropping some. The sample has about 15,000 clones, approximately 76% seen once. Sequenced input: stem cell memory CD4+ T cells from blood. Receptors originate from a woman aged 18 to 35 with type 1 diabetes.

The V and J genes are TRBV7-9 and TRBJ2-5, with TRBD1 identical over 9 bases. The end of the DNA fits TRBJ2-7 better, so the J call may be wrong. CDR3 size: 16 residues. Germline CDR1 is SEHNR and CDR2 is FQNEAQ (reference sequence). CDR3 coding DNA: TGTGCCAGCAGTCGAATTCCGGGACAGGGAGTCTACGAGCAGTACTTC. It specifies CASSRIPGQGVYEQYF.

The chain has TRBV28 and TRBJ2-7; TRBD1 agrees at 10 bases. CDR1 MDHEN and CDR2 SYDVKM come from the germline V gene. J gave up 3 bases and V 3 bases, and 11 bases lay outside the gene matches. CDR3 length: 17 residues. In DNA, the CDR3 is TGTGCCAGCAGTTTTTCTCTCCTCGGACAGGGGGGCTACGAGCAGTACTTC. Its translation: CASSFSLLGQGGYEQYF.

This clone appeared once. The chain has TRBV7-3 and TRBJ2-1; tentative D call: TRBD2 (6 bases). CDR3 length: 16 amino acids. Germline CDR1 is SGHTA and CDR2 is FQGTGA. V lost 2 bases and J lost 7, with 18 bases in between. The CDR3 spells CASSLLGGAGGNEQFF. The CDR3 region has the DNA TGTGCCAGCAGCTTATTGGGGGGTGCCGGAGGGAATGAGCAGTTCTTC.

V is TRBV7-9 and J is TRBJ1-1; D not resolved. CDR3 length: 15 residues. Germline V gene lookup returns CDR1 SEHNR and CDR2 FQNEAQ (reference sequence). The V end lost 0 bases, the J end lost 5 bases, and 13 bases lay between the germline ends. CDR3 sequence: CASSLAGSIGTEAFF. DNA for the CDR3: TGTGCCAGCAGCTTAGCGGGTTCTATCGGGACTGAAGCTTTCTTT. The full variable domain, rest sourced from reference TRBV7-9 and TRBJ1-1, is DTGVSQNPRHKITKRGQNVTFRCDPISEHNRLYWYRQTLGQGPEFLTYFQNEAQLEKSRLLSDRFSAERPKGSFSTLEIQRTEQGDSAMYLCASSLAGSIGTEAFFGQGTRLTVV.

The rearrangement uses TRBV7-2 and TRBJ2-1, with TRBD1 identical over 8 bases. The CDR3 extends over 14 amino acids. CDR1 is SGHTA and CDR2 is FQGNSA in the germline V gene. V was clipped by 5 bases and J by 9 bases; unmatched bases: 9. The CDR3 spells CASSVRDRTFEQFF. CDR3 nucleotide sequence: TGTGCCAGCAGCGTCCGGGACAGGACCTTTGAGCAGTTCTTC.

The chain joins TRBV29-1 to TRBJ2-3; 13 nucleotides match TRBD2. With V trimmed by 6 bases and J by 4 bases, 7 bases remained unmatched. The CDR3 is 15 amino acids. Germline V gene data show CDR1 as SQVTM and CDR2 as ANQGSEA. CDR3 nucleotides: TGCAGCGTCCGTGGACTAGCGGGAGCACCAGATACGCAGTATTTT. It encodes CSVRGLAGAPDTQYF.

V and J are TRBV29-1 and TRBJ2-2; TRBD2 agrees at 8 bases. Germline CDR1 and CDR2: SQVTM and ANQGSEA. CDR3 length: 13 amino acids. With 7 bases clipped from V and 6 bases from J, the junction kept 7 bases outside the gene matches. This CDR3 reads CSAFGGRSGELFF. In nucleotides, the CDR3 is TGCAGCGCCTTTGGCGGGAGGTCCGGGGAGCTGTTTTTT.

This sequence joins TRBV15 and TRBJ2-4, with 10 positions matching TRBD2. The germline gives CDR1 LNHNV, CDR2 YYDKDF (reference sequence). The CDR3 is 16 residues long. The V and J ends lost 0 bases and 6 bases, in that order; junction bases with no gene match: 5. This CDR3 is CATSRDRTSGINIQYF. In nucleotides, the CDR3 is TGTGCCACCAGCAGAGATCGCACTAGCGGGATAAACATTCAGTACTTC.

V and J are TRBV29-1 and TRBJ2-7; perhaps TRBD2 as D (6 bases). Germline CDR1 reads SQVTM; CDR2 reads ANQGSEA. The CDR3 is 15 amino acids. The ends were cut back, 5 bases at V and 0 bases at J, with 17 bases in the middle. CDR3 DNA: TGCAGCGTTCTGATTCTAGCGCTTCACTCCTACGAGCAGTACTTC. Amino acids: CSVLILALHSYEQYF.

The genes are TRBV7-9 and TRBJ2-1, with 13 bases fitting TRBD2. Germline V gene data show CDR1 as SEHNR and CDR2 as FQNEAQ (reference sequence). This CDR3 region has 17 residues. The junction had 7 bases not matched to a gene; V was cut back by 1 base and J by 7 bases. The CDR3: CASSLVGATSGRNEQFF. The CDR3 DNA follows: TGTGCCAGCAGCTTAGTTGGGGCGACTAGCGGGAGGAATGAGCAGTTCTTC.

The chain uses TRBV7-9 and TRBJ2-7; TRBD1 aligns across 8 bases. This CDR3 contains 14 residues. Germline CDR1 SEHNR, CDR2 FQNEAQ (reference sequence). J lost 5 bases, V lost 6 bases, and 9 bases had no gene match. Here the CDR3 reads CASSRRQGINEQYF. The CDR3 nucleotides read TGTGCCAGCAGTCGCAGACAGGGGATCAACGAGCAGTACTTC.

V usage is TRBV27 and J usage is TRBJ1-2, with 8 positions matching TRBD1. The CDR3 has 14 amino acids. The V and J ends lost 6 bases and 4 bases, in that order; junction bases with no gene match: 7. Germline V CDR1 and CDR2: MNHEY, SMNVEV (reference sequence). CDR3 amino acids: CASRPGQGFYGYTF. The DNA of the CDR3 is TGTGCCAGCAGGCCCGGACAGGGTTTCTATGGCTACACCTTC.

The CDR3 DNA sequence: TGTGCCAGCAGTTTCGACAACCATTCCCCGTATTTT. Its protein product is CASSFDNHSPYF. The chain combines TRBV28 with TRBJ2-3; no firm D call. With 3 bases removed from V and 14 bases from J, the gap between germline ends came to 15 bases. CDR1 and CDR2 from the germline V gene are MDHEN and SYDVKM. This CDR3 has 12 residues.

This clone was seen once. The chain combines TRBV5-1 with TRBJ2-3, with TRBD2 matching 9 bases. The CDR3 runs 17 residues. J was trimmed by 1 base and V by 0 bases; bases with no gene match: 6. From germline, CDR1 is SGHRS and CDR2 YFSETQ. The CDR3 bases are TGCGCCAGCAGCTTGGCCGCGGGAGGGCTAGGCACAGATACGCAGTATTTT. Translating gives CASSLAAGGLGTDTQYF.

The chain has TRBV19 and TRBJ1-2, with D perhaps TRBD1 (6 bases). This CDR3 region has 17 residues. V was trimmed by 8 bases and J by 0 bases, leaving 22 bases between them. Germline values: CDR1 LNHDA, CDR2 SQIVND (reference sequence). CDR3 nucleotide sequence: TGTGCCAGTTTGGCGCGACTTACAGGGAAAGCTAACTATGGCTACACCTTC. It codes for CASLARLTGKANYGYTF.

This clone was seen only a few times. The chain carries TRBV6-6 and TRBJ2-7; TRBD1 matches 8 bases. This CDR3 is built from 14 residues. Trimming removed 6 bases from V and 0 bases from J; junction bases left unmatched: 4. Germline V gene sequence: CDR1 MNHNY, CDR2 SVGAGI (reference sequence). The CDR3 sequence is CASRRTGISYEQYF. The CDR3 DNA is TGTGCCAGCAGGCGGACAGGGATCTCCTACGAGCAGTACTTC.

This rearrangement joins TRBV6-6 to TRBJ2-7; 11 nucleotides align to TRBD1. J gave up 1 base and V 5 bases, and 1 base lay outside the gene matches. Germline CDR1 and CDR2: MNHNY and SVGAGI (reference sequence). The CDR3 spans 14 residues. This chain's CDR3 is CASSGTGGSYEQYF. The CDR3 bases are TGTGCCAGCAGTGGGACAGGGGGGTCCTACGAGCAGTACTTC.

This sequence joins TRBV4-1 and TRBJ2-2; possible D gene TRBD1, 6 bases. This CDR3 region has 16 residues. Germline loops: CDR1 MGHRA, CDR2 YSYEKL. Trimming took off 3 bases at V and 4 bases at J, with 15 bases between the two ends. The CDR3 DNA sequence: TGCGCCAGCAGCCACCCAAGGGACACTTTCACCGGGGAGCTGTTTTTT. Amino acid sequence: CASSHPRDTFTGELFF.

This chain connects TRBV5-8 to TRBJ2-4; 10 bases line up with TRBD2. CDR1 and CDR2 (germline): SGHTS, YDEGEE. This CDR3 comprises 20 residues. V lost 0 bases and J lost 0; bases outside the gene matches: 12. The CDR3 here is CASSLDRGLAERLAKNIQYF. CDR3 nucleotides: TGTGCCAGCAGCTTGGACCGAGGACTAGCGGAACGTCTAGCCAAAAACATTCAGTACTTC.

V gene TRBV6-1 combines with J gene TRBJ1-5; 8 bases line up with TRBD1. V lost 2 bases to trimming and J lost 1 base; unmatched junction nucleotides: 7. This CDR3 contains 17 residues. Germline V gene sequence: CDR1 MNHNS, CDR2 SASEGT. In DNA, the CDR3 is TGTGCCAGCAGTGAAAGAGGACAGGGTGCCAGCAATCAGCCCCAGCATTTT. This sequence encodes CASSERGQGASNQPQHF.